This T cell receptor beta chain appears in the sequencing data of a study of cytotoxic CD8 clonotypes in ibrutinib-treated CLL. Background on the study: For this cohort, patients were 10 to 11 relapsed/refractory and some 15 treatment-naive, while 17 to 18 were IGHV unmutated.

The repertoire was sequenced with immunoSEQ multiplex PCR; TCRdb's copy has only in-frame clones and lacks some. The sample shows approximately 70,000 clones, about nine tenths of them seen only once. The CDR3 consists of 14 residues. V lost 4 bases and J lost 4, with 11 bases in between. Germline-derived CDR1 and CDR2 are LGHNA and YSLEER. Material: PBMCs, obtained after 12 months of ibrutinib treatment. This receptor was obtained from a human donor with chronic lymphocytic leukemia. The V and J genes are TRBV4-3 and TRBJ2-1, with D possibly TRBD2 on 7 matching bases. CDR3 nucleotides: TGCGCCAGCAGCCTCGGGGGGACATACAATGAGCAGTTCTTC. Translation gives CASSLGGTYNEQFF.